The rows below give T cell receptor beta chains drawn from one sample of a study of breast tumors, draining lymph nodes, adjacent tissues. TCRdb redid the calling of the multiplex PCR reads with MiXCR, one entry per CDR3 protein. The sample has under 350,000 distinct CDR3 sequences; over 30% are singletons. The sample was axillary lymph node tissue. Receptor source: a female donor with breast cancer. Some clones in this sample may be carry-over from other donors' samples. Both conserved end residues are part of each CDR3. A D gene is named only where the DNA matches it firmly. Only some rows state a clone size, as once, few, many or a class for expanded clones.

d_call clone_size j_call v_call cdr3_nt cdr3_aa
TRBD2 NA TRBJ2-3 TRBV29-1 TGCAGCGTAGCGGGAGGTCGTCCAGATACGCAGTATTTT CSVAGGRPDTQYF
NA NA TRBJ2-3 TRBV15 TGTGCCACCAGCAGAGCAGGGAACGCAGATACGCAGTATTTT CATSRAGNADTQYF
TRBD1 many TRBJ1-3 TRBV2 TGTGCCAGCAGTGGGACCCGGGACAGGGGCCGTCCGAGCTCTGGAAACACCATATATTTT CASSGTRDRGRPSSGNTIYF
TRBD1 NA TRBJ1-5 TRBV4-2 TGTGCCAGCAGCCAACAAGGGGCAGGGGGCGCGGGCAATCAGCCCCAGCATTTT CASSQQGAGGAGNQPQHF
NA NA TRBJ1-4 TRBV3-1 TGTGCCAGCAGCCAAGGAGTCGCAGGTGAAAAACTGTTTTTT CASSQGVAGEKLFF
NA many TRBJ2-7 TRBV9 TGTGCCAGCAGCGTAGGAGGGAGCAACTACGAGCAGTACTTC CASSVGGSNYEQYF
TRBD2 few TRBJ2-3 TRBV27 TGTGCCAGCACCGGGGGGGTTGGCCCTCCAGGAGATACGCAGTATTTT CASTGGVGPPGDTQYF
NA few TRBJ2-1 TRBV18 TGTGCCAGCTCACCAGAGTCACCTGAGCAGTTCTTC CASSPESPEQFF
TRBD2 many TRBJ2-7 TRBV6-4 TGTGCCAGCAGTGACGGGACTAGCGGGAGCGAGCAGTACTTC CASSDGTSGSEQYF
NA many TRBJ2-1 TRBV24-1 TGTGCCACCAGTGATTTTGTTAGCTCGCAGTTCTTC CATSDFVSSQFF
TRBD2 many TRBJ2-7 TRBV6-5 TGTGCCAGCAGTTTAGCGGGAGGGCTCTCCTACGAGCAGTACTTC CASSLAGGLSYEQYF
NA many TRBJ2-5 TRBV29-1 TGCAGCGTTTCTCCCGCCGGGTTCGGGGAGACCCAGTACTTC CSVSPAGFGETQYF
TRBD2 NA TRBJ2-2 TRBV30 TGTGCCTGGATGAGGCGTCTAGCGGGAGTCGACACCGGGGAGCTGTTTTTT CAWMRRLAGVDTGELFF
TRBD2 NA TRBJ2-3 TRBV11-3 TGTGCCAGCAGCTTCATAGCGGGAGGGGGCACAGATACGCAGTATTTT CASSFIAGGGTDTQYF
NA NA TRBJ1-4 TRBV11-2 TGTGCCGGCAGCTTCGATGGATACGTTGAAAAACTGTTTTTT CAGSFDGYVEKLFF
TRBD1 many TRBJ1-2 TRBV12-3/TRBV12-4 TGTGCCAGCAGGCGGGGACAGGGTGACGGCTACACCTTC CASRRGQGDGYTF
TRBD2 once TRBJ2-3 TRBV7-9 TGTGCCAGCAGCTTTGGACTAGCGGGAGGCAATGAGCAGTATTTT CASSFGLAGGNEQYF
NA many TRBJ2-2 TRBV5-6 TGTGCCAGCAGCCAGGGTCTCTTCGGGGAGCTGTTTTTT CASSQGLFGELFF
NA NA TRBJ2-1 TRBV20-1 TGCAGTGCTAGAGATTTGGCTCTACCGTCCTTC CSARDLALPSF
NA NA TRBJ2-3 TRBV7-9 TGTGCCAGCAGCTTACAGTTGCGGCCGGTATACAATGAGCAGTATTTT CASSLQLRPVYNEQYF